This passage covers 10 T cell receptor beta chains from one sample sequenced in a study of beta chain features in type 1 diabetes. The whole isolated RNA underwent reverse transcription, so sequencing captured expressed TCRB transcripts. TCRdb keeps only in-frame clones here, not all; method: immunoSEQ multiplex PCR. The table lists about 620,000 clones, about 16% of them singletons, with around 0.095% in the top ten. Source material: naive CD4+ T cells from blood. Receptors originate from a man between 18 and 35 years old in good health.

V is TRBV7-2 and J is TRBJ2-1, with D hard to call. The CDR3 totals 13 residues. Germline-derived CDR1 and CDR2 are SGHTA and FQGNSA. The germline V and J ends were trimmed by 0 bases and 6 bases, with 6 bases remaining between them. The CDR3 DNA is TGTGCCAGCAGCTTAGCAGGGATCAATGAGCAGTTCTTC. Translation gives CASSLAGINEQFF. The full variable domain, its missing parts supplied by reference TRBV7-2 and TRBJ2-1, is GAGVSQSPSNKVTEKGKDVELRCDPISGHTALYWYRQSLGQGLEFLIYFQGNSAPDKSGLPSDRFSAERTGGSVSTLTIQRTQQEDSAVYLCASSLAGINEQFFGPGTRLTVL.

The rearrangement uses TRBV7-9 and TRBJ2-1; D is undetermined. The CDR3 sequence is 13 residues long. CDR1 and CDR2 (germline): SEHNR, FQNEAQ (reference sequence). V shed 1 base and J shed 8 bases, with 9 bases lying between them. The CDR3 loop is CASSLGSRDEQFF. CDR3 nucleotide sequence: TGTGCCAGCAGCTTAGGAAGCCGGGATGAGCAGTTCTTC.

Only a few counts were recorded for this clone. The chain has TRBV4-3 and TRBJ2-6; D not certain. Germline V lookup: CDR1 LGHNA, CDR2 YSLEER. Trimming stripped 4 bases from V and 0 bases from J, with 10 bases between. CDR3 length: 16 amino acids. The CDR3 nucleotides are TGCGCCAGCAGCCTTGAGAGCTTCTCTGGGGCCAACGTCCTGACTTTC. This encodes CASSLESFSGANVLTF.

This chain links TRBV7-3 with TRBJ2-5; D not resolved. This CDR3 contains 12 residues. The germline V gene has CDR1 SGHTA and CDR2 FQGTGA. V shed 11 bases and J shed 1 base, with 11 bases lying between them. The CDR3 spells CARLVVQETQYF. The CDR3 DNA reads as TGTGCCCGCTTGGTGGTCCAAGAGACCCAGTACTTC. Looking up the rest from reference TRBV7-3 and TRBJ2-5 gives the full variable domain: GAGVSQTPSNKVTEKGKYVELRCDPISGHTALYWYRQSLGQGPEFLIYFQGTGAADDSGLPNDRFFAVRPEGSVSTLKIQRTERGDSAVYLCARLVVQETQYFGPGTRLLVL.

The V call is TRBV19, the J call TRBJ1-2; no reliable D call. This CDR3 comprises 14 residues. Trimming shortened V by 3 bases and J by 8 bases, and 16 bases separated the two germline ends. The germline gives CDR1 LNHDA, CDR2 SQIVND (reference sequence). The DNA for the CDR3 is TGTGCCAGTAGTATCACCGCCGGATCGACGGGCTACACCTTC. It is translated as CASSITAGSTGYTF.

V usage is TRBV7-2 and J usage is TRBJ2-7, with 16 bases identical to TRBD2. CDR1 is SGHTA, CDR2 FQGNSA, per germline. The ends lost 1 base at V and 5 bases at J; junction bases unmatched: 11. The CDR3 spans 19 residues. CDR3 nucleotides: TGTGCCAGCAGCTTAGGGGGTCCCGGGACTAGCGGGAGGGCGAACGAGCAGTACTTC. This gives the protein CASSLGGPGTSGRANEQYF.

The chain couples TRBV29-1 to TRBJ1-5; possibly TRBD1 for D (5 bases). The V gene lost 7 bases and the J gene lost 5 bases, with 12 bases spanning the gap. CDR1 and CDR2 (germline): SQVTM, ANQGSEA. CDR3 size: 12 residues. CDR3 sequence reads: CSAGLGDQPQHF. CDR3 DNA: TGCAGCGCCGGGTTAGGGGATCAGCCCCAGCATTTT. Filled out from reference TRBV29-1 and TRBJ1-5, the complete variable domain reads SAVISQKPSRDICQRGTSLTIQCQVDSQVTMMFWYRQQPGQSLTLIATANQGSEATYESGFVIDKFPISRPNLTFSTLTVSNMSPEDSSIYLCSAGLGDQPQHFGDGTRLSIL.

The J gene is TRBJ2-1, the V gene TRBV9; 8 bases align to TRBD2. Unmatched junction bases numbered 11, after V lost 4 bases and J lost 2 bases. The V gene's germline CDR1 is SGDLS and CDR2 YYNGEE. This CDR3 has 17 residues. The CDR3 is CASSTLRLARAYNEQFF. The CDR3 region has the DNA TGTGCCAGCAGCACACTGCGACTAGCGCGGGCCTACAATGAGCAGTTCTTC.

The sample holds a few counts of this clone. The chain is built from TRBV30 and TRBJ1-2; D not resolved. Germline assignment: CDR1 GTSNPN and CDR2 SVGIG (reference sequence). V dropped 3 bases and J dropped 7 bases, with 15 bases sitting between them. This CDR3 spans 13 amino acids. The CDR3 loop is CAWSHKGGIGYTF. Written as DNA, the CDR3 is TGTGCCTGGAGCCACAAAGGAGGGATTGGCTACACCTTC.

This rearrangement joins TRBV5-1 to TRBJ2-7; D is tentatively TRBD1 or TRBD2 (6 bases each). V was cut by 3 bases and J by 0 bases, with 16 bases left in between. Germline values: CDR1 SGHRS, CDR2 YFSETQ. The CDR3 runs to 16 residues. Here the CDR3 reads CASSSERGESSYEQYF. The CDR3 DNA reads as TGCGCCAGCAGCTCGGAAAGGGGGGAGAGCTCCTACGAGCAGTACTTC.